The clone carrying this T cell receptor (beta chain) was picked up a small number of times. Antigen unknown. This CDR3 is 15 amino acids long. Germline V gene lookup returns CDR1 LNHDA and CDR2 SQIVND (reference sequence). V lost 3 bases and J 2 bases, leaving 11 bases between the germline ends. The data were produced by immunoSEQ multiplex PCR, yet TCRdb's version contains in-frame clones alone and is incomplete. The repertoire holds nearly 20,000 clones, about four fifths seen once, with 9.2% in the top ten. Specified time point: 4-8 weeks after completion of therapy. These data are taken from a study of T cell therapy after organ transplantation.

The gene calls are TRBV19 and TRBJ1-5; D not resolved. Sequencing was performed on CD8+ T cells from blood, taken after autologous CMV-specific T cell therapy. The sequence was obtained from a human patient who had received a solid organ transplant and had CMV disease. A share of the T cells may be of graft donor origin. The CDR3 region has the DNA TGTGCCAGTAGTATGGGGTACCGGGGCAATCAGCCCCAGCATTTT. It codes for CASSMGYRGNQPQHF.